Below, 10 T cell receptor beta chains from the same sample are listed, as sequenced in a study of cytomegalovirus exposure and HLA in healthy donors (dated by TCRdb to about 2017). Library preparation was by the immunoSEQ multiplex PCR assay. A mixture of 60 forward primers for TCR Vbeta segments and 13 reverse primers for TCR Jbeta segments was used in the multiplex PCR. TCRdb took over this immuneACCESS table, retaining in-frame rearrangements with V and J assigned. Such tables are incomplete; in checked studies, under half of the missing clones stem from an unresolved V gene, and the remainder is unexplained. Across this sample there are under 200,000 clones, with around 80% seen only once. Of the sample, around 9.1% falls within the top ten clones. The sample consisted of PBMCs. The source is a male donor in good health and CMV-seropositive.

V and J are TRBV14 and TRBJ2-3; 9 bases are shared with TRBD1. V was pared by 3 bases and J by 5 bases, with 6 bases of the junction left unmatched. The CDR3 length is 15 residues. CDR1 is SGHDN, CDR2 FVKESK, per germline. The CDR3 spells CASSHTGTGRDTQYF. As DNA, the CDR3 is TGTGCCAGCAGCCATACCGGGACAGGGAGAGATACGCAGTATTTT. Full variable domain (rest looked up from reference TRBV14 and TRBJ2-3): EAGVTQFPSHSVIEKGQTVTLRCDPISGHDNLYWYRRVMGKEIKFLLHFVKESKQDESGMPNNRFLAERTGGTYSTLKVQPAELEDSGVYFCASSHTGTGRDTQYFGPGTRLTVL.

V is TRBV11-2 and J is TRBJ1-5, with a weak D call TRBD1 (6 bases). V gave up 1 base and J gave up 3 bases, with 13 bases separating them. The CDR3 totals 16 residues. Germline V gives CDR1 SGHAT, CDR2 FQNNGV. The CDR3 reads CASSLGGRGPNQPQHF. The CDR3 DNA reads as TGTGCCAGCAGCTTAGGGGGCAGGGGCCCCAATCAGCCCCAGCATTTT. Variable domain in full (rest from reference TRBV11-2 and TRBJ1-5): EAGVAQSPRYKIIEKRQSVAFWCNPISGHATLYWYQQILGQGPKLLIQFQNNGVVDDSQLPKDRFSAERLKGVDSTLKIQPAKLEDSAVYLCASSLGGRGPNQPQHFGDGTRLSIL.

This clone was observed a handful of times. The gene calls are TRBV10-3 and TRBJ1-4; perhaps TRBD1 as D (5 bases). The CDR3 runs 16 residues. V was cut by 0 bases and J by 7 bases, with 15 bases left in between. The V gene's germline CDR1 is ENHRY and CDR2 SYGVKD. The CDR3 DNA sequence: TGTGCCATCAGTGAGTCCGGGGGACTGGTCGGTGAAAAACTGTTTTTT. Its translation: CAISESGGLVGEKLFF.

Details on this clone: Other DNA sequences in the same sample also yield this CDR3. The chain couples TRBV7-2 to TRBJ1-2; a weak D match, TRBD1 (5 bases). In germline, CDR1 is SGHTA, CDR2 FQGNSA. This CDR3 is 13 amino acids long. V lost 5 bases and J 1 base, leaving 8 bases between the germline ends. Here the CDR3 reads CASSPQGNYGYTF. CDR3 DNA: TGTGCCAGCAGCCCGCAGGGTAACTATGGCTACACCTTC.

This chain joins TRBV6-4 and TRBJ2-1; tentatively, D is TRBD2 (6 bases). With 11 bases removed from V and 2 bases from J, the gap between germline ends came to 13 bases. This CDR3 spans 13 amino acids. Germline values: CDR1 MRHNA, CDR2 SNTAGT. The CDR3 sequence is CASSPGAYNEQFF. The CDR3 DNA sequence: TGTGCCTCATCCCCGGGGGCCTACAATGAGCAGTTCTTC.

J is TRBJ1-6 and V is TRBV11-2; D is perhaps TRBD1 (6 bases). The CDR3 has 17 amino acids. Per the germline V gene, CDR1 is SGHAT and CDR2 is FQNNGV. V was clipped by 7 bases and J by 0 bases, with 16 bases between them. DNA of the CDR3: TGTGCCAGCACACAGCGGGGGCCGAGCTCCTATAATTCACCCCTCCACTTT. It translates to CASTQRGPSSYNSPLHF.

The chain joins TRBV19 to TRBJ1-3; TRBD1 matches at 8 bases. Germline V gives CDR1 LNHDA, CDR2 SQIVND (reference sequence). This CDR3 region has 14 residues. The J segment lost 2 bases and the V segment lost 5 bases, leaving 2 bases of the junction unmatched. Here the CDR3 reads CASSLTGAGNTIYF. In nucleotides, the CDR3 is TGTGCCAGTAGTCTGACAGGGGCTGGAAACACCATATATTTT.

This clone was detected a few times. The chain joins TRBV5-1 to TRBJ2-2, with 12 bases identical to TRBD2. The CDR3 sequence is 16 residues long. V dropped 4 bases and J dropped 1; count of bases not matched to a gene: 2. The germline V gene encodes CDR1 SGHRS and CDR2 YFSETQ. CDR3 sequence: CASSPGLAGNTGELFF. CDR3 sequence (DNA): TGCGCCAGCAGCCCGGGACTAGCGGGGAACACCGGGGAGCTGTTTTTT.

The J gene is TRBJ2-5, the V gene TRBV13; 13 bases line up with TRBD2. Germline V CDR1 and CDR2: PRHDT, FYEKMQ (reference sequence). V gave up 3 bases and J gave up 3 bases; unmatched junction bases: 1. The CDR3 consists of 15 residues. CDR3 sequence: CASSFGTSGKETQYF. CDR3 sequence (DNA): TGTGCCAGCAGCTTTGGGACTAGCGGGAAAGAGACCCAGTACTTC.

V usage is TRBV5-1 and J usage is TRBJ2-2, with no clear D. The germline CDR1 and CDR2 sequences are SGHRS and YFSETQ. The length of the CDR3 is 14 residues. V lost 6 bases and J lost 0, with 9 bases in between. This CDR3 reads CASIFNPNTGELFF. In DNA form, the CDR3 reads TGCGCCAGCATCTTCAATCCGAACACCGGGGAGCTGTTTTTT.